The clone carrying this T cell receptor beta chain was recorded at least ten times. The sample belongs to a study of breast tumors, draining lymph nodes, adjacent tissues. TCRdb called the multiplex PCR reads again in MiXCR, with one record for every CDR3 protein. Of some 170,000 distinct CDR3 sequences in the sample, more than 25% were seen once. The lymph nodes were axillary draining lymph nodes from breast cancer patients. The sample was axillary lymph node tissue. The receptor comes from a female donor with breast cancer. Some clones in this sample may be carry-over from other donors' samples.

The CDR3 DNA follows: TGTGCCAGCAGTCTCCAAGCGGGAGCACCCTACGAGCAGTACTTC. As protein: CASSLQAGAPYEQYF. This chain connects TRBV27 to TRBJ2-7; 8 bases line up with TRBD2. Germline CDR1 is MNHEY and CDR2 is SMNVEV (reference sequence). The V and J ends lost 5 bases and 2 bases, in that order; junction bases with no gene match: 8. CDR3 length equals 15 residues.